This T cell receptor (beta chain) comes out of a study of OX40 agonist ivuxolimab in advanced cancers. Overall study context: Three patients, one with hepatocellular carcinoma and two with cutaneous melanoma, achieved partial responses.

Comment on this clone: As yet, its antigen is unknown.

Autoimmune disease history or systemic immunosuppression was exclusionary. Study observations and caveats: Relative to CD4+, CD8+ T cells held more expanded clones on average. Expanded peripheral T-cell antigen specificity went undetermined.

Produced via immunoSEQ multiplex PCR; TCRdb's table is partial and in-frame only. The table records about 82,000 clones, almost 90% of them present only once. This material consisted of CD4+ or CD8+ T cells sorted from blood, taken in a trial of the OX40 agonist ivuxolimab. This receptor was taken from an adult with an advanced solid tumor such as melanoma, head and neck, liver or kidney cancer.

The CDR3, as DNA: TGTGCCAGTAGTTCGGACAGGGGGGTACGGGCGGGAGGAAATGAGCAGTTCTTC. Its translation: CASSSDRGVRAGGNEQFF. The chain joins TRBV19 to TRBJ2-1, with 10 bases that match TRBD1. CDR1 and CDR2 (germline): LNHDA, SQIVND (reference sequence). The CDR3 covers 18 residues. Trimming removed 5 bases from V and 7 bases from J; junction bases left unmatched: 17.